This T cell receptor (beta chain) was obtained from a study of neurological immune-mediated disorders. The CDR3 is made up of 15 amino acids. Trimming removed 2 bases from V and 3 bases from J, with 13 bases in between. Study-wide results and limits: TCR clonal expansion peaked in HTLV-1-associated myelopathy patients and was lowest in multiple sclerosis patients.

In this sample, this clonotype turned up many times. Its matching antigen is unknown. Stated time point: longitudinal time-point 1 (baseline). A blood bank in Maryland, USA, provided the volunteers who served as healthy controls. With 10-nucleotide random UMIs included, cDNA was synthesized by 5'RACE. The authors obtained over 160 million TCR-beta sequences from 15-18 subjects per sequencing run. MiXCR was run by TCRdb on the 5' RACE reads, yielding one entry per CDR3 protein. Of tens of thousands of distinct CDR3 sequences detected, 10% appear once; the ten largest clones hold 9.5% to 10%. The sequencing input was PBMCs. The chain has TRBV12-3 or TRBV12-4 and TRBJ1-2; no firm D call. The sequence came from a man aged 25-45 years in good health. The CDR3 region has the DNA TGTGCCAGCAGTTTACGGGAGGGAGGTGACTATGGCTACACCTTC. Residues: CASSLREGGDYGYTF.